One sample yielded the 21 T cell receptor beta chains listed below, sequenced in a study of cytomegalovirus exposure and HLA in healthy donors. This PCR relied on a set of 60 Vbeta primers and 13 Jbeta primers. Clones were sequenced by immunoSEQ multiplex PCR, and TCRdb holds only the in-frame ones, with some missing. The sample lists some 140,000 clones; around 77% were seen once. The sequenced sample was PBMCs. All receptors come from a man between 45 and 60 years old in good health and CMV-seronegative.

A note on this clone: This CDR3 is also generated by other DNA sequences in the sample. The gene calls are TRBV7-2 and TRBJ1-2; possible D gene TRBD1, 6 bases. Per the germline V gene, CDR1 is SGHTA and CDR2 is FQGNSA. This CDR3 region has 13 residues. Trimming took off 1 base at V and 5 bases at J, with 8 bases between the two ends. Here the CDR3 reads CASSLGQDYGYTF. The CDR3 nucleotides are TGTGCCAGCAGCTTAGGACAGGATTATGGCTACACCTTC. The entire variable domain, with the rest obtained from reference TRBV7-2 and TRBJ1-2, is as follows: GAGVSQSPSNKVTEKGKDVELRCDPISGHTALYWYRQSLGQGLEFLIYFQGNSAPDKSGLPSDRFSAERTGGSVSTLTIQRTQQEDSAVYLCASSLGQDYGYTFGSGTRLTVV.

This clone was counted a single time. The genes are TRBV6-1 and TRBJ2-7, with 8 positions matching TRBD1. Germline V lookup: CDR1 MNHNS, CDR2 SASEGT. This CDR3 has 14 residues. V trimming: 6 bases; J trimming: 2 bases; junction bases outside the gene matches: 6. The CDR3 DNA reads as TGTGCCAGCAGAGGGACAGGAAGAGCCTACGAGCAGTACTTC. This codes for CASRGTGRAYEQYF.

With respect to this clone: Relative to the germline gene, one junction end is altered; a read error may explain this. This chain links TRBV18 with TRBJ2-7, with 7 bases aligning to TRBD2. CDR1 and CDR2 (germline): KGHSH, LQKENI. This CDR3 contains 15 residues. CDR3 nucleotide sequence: TGTGCCAGCTCACTAACCGGGACTACAGCCTACGAGCGGTACTTC. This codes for CASSLTGTTAYERYF.

The CDR3 DNA sequence: TGTGCCAGCAGTTTATCGTGGGGGCTTAGGAACACTGAAGCTTTCTTT. Its translation is CASSLSWGLRNTEAFF. V usage is TRBV27 and J usage is TRBJ1-1; possibly TRBD1 for D (6 bases). The CDR3 is 16 residues long. Trimming stripped 0 bases from V and 1 base from J, with 12 bases between. CDR1 is MNHEY, CDR2 SMNVEV, per germline (reference sequence).

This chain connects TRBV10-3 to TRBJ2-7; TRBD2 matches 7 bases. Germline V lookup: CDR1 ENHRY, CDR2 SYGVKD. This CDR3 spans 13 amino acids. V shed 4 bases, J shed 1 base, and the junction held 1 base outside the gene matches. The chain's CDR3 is CAISGGRSYEQYF. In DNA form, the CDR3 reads TGTGCCATCAGTGGCGGGAGATCCTACGAGCAGTACTTC.

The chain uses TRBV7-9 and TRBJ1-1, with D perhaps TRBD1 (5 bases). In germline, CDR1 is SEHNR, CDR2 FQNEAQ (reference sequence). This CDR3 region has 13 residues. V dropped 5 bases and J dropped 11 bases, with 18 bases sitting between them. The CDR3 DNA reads TGTGCCAGCAGCCGAGGGGAGGGTAGTACGGCTTTCTTT. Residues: CASSRGEGSTAFF.

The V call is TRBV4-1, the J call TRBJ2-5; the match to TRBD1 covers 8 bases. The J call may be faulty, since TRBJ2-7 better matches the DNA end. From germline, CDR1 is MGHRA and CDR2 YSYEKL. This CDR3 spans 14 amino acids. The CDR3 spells CASSQAGTGYEQYF. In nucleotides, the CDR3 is TGCGCCAGCAGCCAAGCGGGGACAGGCTACGAGCAGTACTTC.

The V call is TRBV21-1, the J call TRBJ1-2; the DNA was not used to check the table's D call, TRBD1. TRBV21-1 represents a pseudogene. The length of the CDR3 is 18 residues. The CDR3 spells CASSKGGQGPKRDYGYTF. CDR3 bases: TGTGCCAGCAGCAAGGGCGGACAGGGGCCCAAGCGAGACTATGGCTACACCTTC.

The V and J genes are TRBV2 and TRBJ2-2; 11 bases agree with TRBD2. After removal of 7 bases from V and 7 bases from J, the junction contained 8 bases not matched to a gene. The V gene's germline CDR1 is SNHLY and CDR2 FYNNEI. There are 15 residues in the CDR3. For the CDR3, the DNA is TGTGCCAGCAAGATGGAACTAGCGGGAGTCGGGGAGCTGTTTTTT. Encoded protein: CASKMELAGVGELFF. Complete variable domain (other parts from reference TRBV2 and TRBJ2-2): EPEVTQTPSHQVTQMGQEVILRCVPISNHLYFYWYRQILGQKVEFLVSFYNNEISEKSEIFDDQFSVERPDGSNFTLKIRSTKLEDSAMYFCASKMELAGVGELFFGEGSRLTVL.

The chain's CDR3 is CASSQEIGTPRSGPQETQYF. CDR3 bases: TGCGCCAGCAGCCAAGAAATTGGTACCCCTCGAAGCGGGCCTCAAGAGACCCAGTACTTC. This chain links TRBV4-1 with TRBJ2-5; D possibly corresponds to TRBD2 (6 bases). The CDR3 contains 20 residues. In germline, CDR1 is MGHRA, CDR2 YSYEKL. V was clipped by 0 bases and J by 2 bases, with 25 bases between them.

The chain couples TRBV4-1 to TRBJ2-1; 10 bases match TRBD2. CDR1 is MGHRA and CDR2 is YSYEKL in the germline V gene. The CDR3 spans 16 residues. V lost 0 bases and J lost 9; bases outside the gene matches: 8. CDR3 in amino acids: CASSQDWLAGEVEQFF. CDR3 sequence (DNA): TGCGCCAGCAGCCAAGATTGGCTAGCGGGAGAGGTTGAGCAGTTCTTC.

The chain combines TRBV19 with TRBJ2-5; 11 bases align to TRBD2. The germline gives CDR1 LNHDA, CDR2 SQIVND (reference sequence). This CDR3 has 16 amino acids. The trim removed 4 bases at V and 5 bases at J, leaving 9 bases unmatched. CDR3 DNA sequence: TGTGCCAGTAGTAAGGAGACTAGCGGGATTGGGGAGACCCAGTACTTC. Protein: CASSKETSGIGETQYF. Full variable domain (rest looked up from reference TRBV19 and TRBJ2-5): DGGITQSPKYLFRKEGQNVTLSCEQNLNHDAMYWYRQDPGQGLRLIYYSQIVNDFQKGDIAEGYSVSREKKESFPLTVTSAQKNPTAFYLCASSKETSGIGETQYFGPGTRLLVL.

As DNA, the CDR3 is TGTGCCATCAGATCGGACAGGGCTGGAAACACCATATATTTT. Protein sequence: CAIRSDRAGNTIYF. V gene TRBV10-3 combines with J gene TRBJ1-3, with 8 bases matching TRBD1. The germline gives CDR1 ENHRY, CDR2 SYGVKD. The CDR3 contains 14 residues. The V segment lost 6 bases and the J segment 2 bases; nucleotides outside the gene matches: 3.

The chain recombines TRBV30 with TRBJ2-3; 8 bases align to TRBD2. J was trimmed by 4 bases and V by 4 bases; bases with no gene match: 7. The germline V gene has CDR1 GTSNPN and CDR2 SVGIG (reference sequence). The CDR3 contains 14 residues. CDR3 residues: CAWNPGRAADTQYF. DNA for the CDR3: TGTGCCTGGAATCCCGGGAGGGCGGCAGATACGCAGTATTTT.

Written as DNA, the CDR3 is TGTGCCAGCAGCTTTACAGGGACGGGGGAGACCCAGTACTTC. Residues: CASSFTGTGETQYF. The chain joins TRBV13 to TRBJ2-5, with D tentatively TRBD1 (6 bases). V lost 3 bases to trimming and J lost 5 bases, with 13 bases between them. Germline values: CDR1 PRHDT, CDR2 FYEKMQ (reference sequence). The CDR3 spans 14 residues.

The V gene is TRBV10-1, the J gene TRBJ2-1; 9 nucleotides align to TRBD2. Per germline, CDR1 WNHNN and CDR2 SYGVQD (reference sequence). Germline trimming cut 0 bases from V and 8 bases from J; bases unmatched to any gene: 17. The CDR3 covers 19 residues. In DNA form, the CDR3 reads TGCGCCAGCAGTGAGTCGTTCGGGCTCGGGTTAGCGGGAGCGGATGAGCAGTTCTTC. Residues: CASSESFGLGLAGADEQFF.

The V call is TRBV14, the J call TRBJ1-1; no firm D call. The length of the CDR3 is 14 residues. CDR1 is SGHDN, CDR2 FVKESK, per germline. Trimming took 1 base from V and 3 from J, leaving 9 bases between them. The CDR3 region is CASSQVNTHTEAFF. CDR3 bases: TGTGCCAGCAGCCAAGTAAACACCCACACTGAAGCTTTCTTT.

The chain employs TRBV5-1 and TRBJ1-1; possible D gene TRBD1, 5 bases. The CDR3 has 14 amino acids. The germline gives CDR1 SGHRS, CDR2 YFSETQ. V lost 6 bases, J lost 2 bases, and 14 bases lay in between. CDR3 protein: CASNPLQDNTEAFF. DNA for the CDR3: TGCGCCAGCAATCCCCTACAGGATAACACTGAAGCTTTCTTT.

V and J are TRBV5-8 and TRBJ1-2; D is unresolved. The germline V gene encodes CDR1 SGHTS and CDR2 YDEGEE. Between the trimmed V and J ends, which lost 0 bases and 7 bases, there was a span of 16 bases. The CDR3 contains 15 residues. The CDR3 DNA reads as TGTGCCAGCAGCTTGGACGCGGGGTTAACGGGTGGCTACACCTTC. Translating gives CASSLDAGLTGGYTF.

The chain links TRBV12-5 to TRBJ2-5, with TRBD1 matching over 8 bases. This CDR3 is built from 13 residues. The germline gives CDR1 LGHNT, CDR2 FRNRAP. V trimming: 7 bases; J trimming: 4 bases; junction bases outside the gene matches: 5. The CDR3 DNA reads TGTGCTAGTGCCCGACAGGGGTTAGAGACCCAGTACTTC. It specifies CASARQGLETQYF.

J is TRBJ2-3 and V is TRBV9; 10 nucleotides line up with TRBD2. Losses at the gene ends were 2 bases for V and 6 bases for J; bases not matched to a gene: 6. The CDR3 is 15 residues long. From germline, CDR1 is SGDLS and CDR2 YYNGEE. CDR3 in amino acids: CASSVRSGRADTQYF. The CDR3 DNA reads TGTGCCAGCAGCGTCCGAAGCGGGAGGGCTGATACGCAGTATTTT.